Listed below are T cell receptor beta chains from one sample, sequenced in a study of T-cell reconstitution after alpha-beta-depleted transplantation in children. Via MiXCR, TCRdb re-called the PCR reads, giving one row per CDR3 protein. The repertoire holds about 200,000 distinct CDR3 sequences, with roughly 6.6% as singletons. Sequenced here: PBMCs, sampled before TCRalphabeta/CD19-depleted stem cell transplant. The receptors come from a boy younger than 10 with acute lymphoblastic leukemia, due to receive a stem cell transplant. CDR3s include the opening cysteine and the closing phenylalanine or tryptophan. The D gene is left open where the match is weak. For some rows the clone size is stated as once, few or many, or as a class when expanded; others skip it.

CDR3nt: TGTGCCAGCAGCTTGGATTTGACAGGGGCGGACGGCACCGGGGAGCTGTTTTTT
CDR3aa: CASSLDLTGADGTGELFF
abundance: -
v_gene: TRBV7-8
j_gene: TRBJ2-2
d_gene: TRBD1

CDR3nt: TGTGCCACCAGCAGAGGATCGGGGGGGACAGATACGCAGTATTTT
CDR3aa: CATSRGSGGTDTQYF
abundance: many
v_gene: TRBV15
j_gene: TRBJ2-3
d_gene: TRBD2

CDR3nt: TGTGCCAGCAGCTCACGGGATTATTACACAGATACGCAGTATTTT
CDR3aa: CASSSRDYYTDTQYF
abundance: many
v_gene: TRBV7-9
j_gene: TRBJ2-3
d_gene: -

CDR3nt: TGCAGTGCTAGAGACTCCTATAATTCACCCCTCCACTTT
CDR3aa: CSARDSYNSPLHF
abundance: many
v_gene: TRBV20-1
j_gene: TRBJ1-6
d_gene: -

CDR3nt: TGTGCCATCAGGGACAACTCGAACACCGGGGAGCTGTTTTTT
CDR3aa: CAIRDNSNTGELFF
abundance: many
v_gene: TRBV10-3
j_gene: TRBJ2-2
d_gene: -

CDR3nt: TGTGCCAGCTCACCAGGACAGGGGCGCTCCTACGAGCAGTACTTC
CDR3aa: CASSPGQGRSYEQYF
abundance: few
v_gene: TRBV18
j_gene: TRBJ2-7
d_gene: TRBD1

CDR3nt: TGTGCCAGCAGTTCAGGGGAAAGCTATGGCTACACCTTC
CDR3aa: CASSSGESYGYTF
abundance: many
v_gene: TRBV12-3/TRBV12-4
j_gene: TRBJ1-2
d_gene: -

CDR3nt: TGTGCCACCAGCAGGGACAGCAGTCCGTCCTACTTC
CDR3aa: CATSRDSSPSYF
abundance: many
v_gene: TRBV15
j_gene: TRBJ2-7
d_gene: -

CDR3nt: TGTGCCAGCAGTTTAATGGCGAACACCGGGGAGCTGTTTTTT
CDR3aa: CASSLMANTGELFF
abundance: -
v_gene: TRBV27
j_gene: TRBJ2-2
d_gene: -

CDR3nt: TGTGCCAGCAGTTTAAGGGCCGGGTTCTACGAGCAGTACTTC
CDR3aa: CASSLRAGFYEQYF
abundance: -
v_gene: TRBV12-3/TRBV12-4
j_gene: TRBJ2-7
d_gene: -

CDR3nt: TGTGCCAGCAGCGACAGGACTAGCGGGGGATACAATGAGCAGTTCTTC
CDR3aa: CASSDRTSGGYNEQFF
abundance: -
v_gene: TRBV7-2
j_gene: TRBJ2-1
d_gene: TRBD2

CDR3nt: TGCAGTGCTAGAGACGGGACTAGCGGGAGTCAGGAGACCCAGTACTTC
CDR3aa: CSARDGTSGSQETQYF
abundance: -
v_gene: TRBV20-1
j_gene: TRBJ2-5
d_gene: TRBD2

CDR3nt: TGCAGCGTTGAAGAAAGGACAGGGGGTGGTGCTAACTATGGCTACACCTTC
CDR3aa: CSVEERTGGGANYGYTF
abundance: -
v_gene: TRBV29-1
j_gene: TRBJ1-2
d_gene: TRBD1

CDR3nt: TGTGCCATCAGTGAAGGGGTACCAGATACGCAGTATTTT
CDR3aa: CAISEGVPDTQYF
abundance: many
v_gene: TRBV10-3
j_gene: TRBJ2-3
d_gene: -